What follows are 2 T cell receptor beta chains derived from one specimen sequenced in a study of shared clonotypes between healthy human individuals. Sequenced by immunoSEQ multiplex PCR; TCRdb stores in-frame clones only, minus some. The sample contains 2 million to 2.5 million clones, less than 95% of which appear only once. The sequenced sample consisted of naive CD4+ T cells from PBMCs. The subset is: CD45RA+ positively selected. All receptors derive from a man in his late teens or twenties in good health. Some clones in this sample may be carry-over from other donors' samples.

The chain carries TRBV5-1 and TRBJ2-1, with 13 bases fitting TRBD2. CDR1 is SGHRS and CDR2 is YFSETQ in the germline V gene. The length of the CDR3 is 15 residues. The junction had 2 bases not matched to a gene; V was cut back by 4 bases and J by 4 bases. This CDR3 reads CASSVGLAGYNEQFF. The CDR3 DNA sequence: TGCGCCAGCAGCGTGGGACTAGCGGGATACAATGAGCAGTTCTTC. The full variable domain, with the rest looked up from reference TRBV5-1 and TRBJ2-1, is KAGVTQTPRYLIKTRGQQVTLSCSPISGHRSVSWYQQTPGQGLQFLFEYFSETQRNKGNFPGRFSGRQFSNSRSEMNVSTLELGDSALYLCASSVGLAGYNEQFFGPGTRLTVL.

This rearrangement joins TRBV6-5 to TRBJ1-1; D is uncertain. The CDR3 covers 14 residues. Trimming left V 5 bases short and J 6 bases short, with 16 bases between. Per the germline V gene, CDR1 is MNHEY and CDR2 is SVGAGI. The CDR3 region has the DNA TGTGCCAGCAGTACCGACAAGCCGGTAGCTGAAGCTTTCTTT. Translated: CASSTDKPVAEAFF.